This T cell receptor (beta chain) came from a study of blood T cell repertoires in COVID-19. Clones were read by immunoSEQ multiplex PCR, and TCRdb kept only the in-frame ones, dropping some. This sample has approximately 130,000 clones, with approximately 87% found just once. The CDR3 runs 18 residues. Germline-derived CDR1 and CDR2 are SGDLS and YYNGEE. V was clipped by 3 bases and J by 11 bases, with 29 bases between them. This clone appeared a single time. The receptor comes from a man in his fifties or sixties with active COVID-19. V and J are TRBV9 and TRBJ1-4; a possible D gene is TRBD1 (6 bases). Sequenced sample: peripheral blood. The CDR3 nucleotides are TGTGCCAGCAGCGCGGACCTGAATCAGGGGCCCCTAATCGGGAAACTGTTTTTT. This sequence encodes CASSADLNQGPLIGKLFF.